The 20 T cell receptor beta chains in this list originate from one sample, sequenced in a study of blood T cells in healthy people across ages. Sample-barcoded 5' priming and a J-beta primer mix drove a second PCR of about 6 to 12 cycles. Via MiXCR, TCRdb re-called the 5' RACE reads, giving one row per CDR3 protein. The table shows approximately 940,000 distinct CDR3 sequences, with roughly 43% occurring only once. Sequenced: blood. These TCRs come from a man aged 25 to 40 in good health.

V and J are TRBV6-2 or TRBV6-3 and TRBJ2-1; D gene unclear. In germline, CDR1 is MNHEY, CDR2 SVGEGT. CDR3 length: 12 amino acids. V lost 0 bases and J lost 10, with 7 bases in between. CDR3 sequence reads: CASSYSRTEQFF. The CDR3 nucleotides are TGTGCCAGCAGTTACTCCAGGACCGAGCAGTTCTTC.

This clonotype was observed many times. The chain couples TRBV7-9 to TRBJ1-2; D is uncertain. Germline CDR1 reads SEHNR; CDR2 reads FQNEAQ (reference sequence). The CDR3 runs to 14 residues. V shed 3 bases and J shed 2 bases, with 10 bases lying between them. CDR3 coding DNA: TGTGCCAGCAGCTTCTCCAGTTCAAACTATGGCTACACCTTC. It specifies CASSFSSSNYGYTF.

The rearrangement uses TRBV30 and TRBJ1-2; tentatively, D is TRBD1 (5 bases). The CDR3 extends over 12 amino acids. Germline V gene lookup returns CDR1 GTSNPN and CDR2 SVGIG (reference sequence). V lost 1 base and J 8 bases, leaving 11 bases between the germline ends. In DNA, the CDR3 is TGTGCCTGGAGTGGTGGGGCGGGGGGCTACACCTTC. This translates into CAWSGGAGGYTF.

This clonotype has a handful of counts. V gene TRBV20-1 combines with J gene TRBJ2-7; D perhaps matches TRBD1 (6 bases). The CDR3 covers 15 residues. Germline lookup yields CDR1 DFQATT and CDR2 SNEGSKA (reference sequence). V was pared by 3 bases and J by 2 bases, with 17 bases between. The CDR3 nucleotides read TGCAGTGCTAGCCCCATTACAGGGAATCCCTACGAGCAGTACTTC. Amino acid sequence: CSASPITGNPYEQYF.

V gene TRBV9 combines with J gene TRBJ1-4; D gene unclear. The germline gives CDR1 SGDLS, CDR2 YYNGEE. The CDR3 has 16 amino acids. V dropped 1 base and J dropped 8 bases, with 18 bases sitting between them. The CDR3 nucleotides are TGTGCCAGCAGCGTACTAGCGACTGGAATAGGGGAAAAACTGTTTTTT. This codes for CASSVLATGIGEKLFF.

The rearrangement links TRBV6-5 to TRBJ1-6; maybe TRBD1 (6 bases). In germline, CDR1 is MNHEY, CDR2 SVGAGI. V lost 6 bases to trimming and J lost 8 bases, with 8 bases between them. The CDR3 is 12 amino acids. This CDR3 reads CASRGQYSPLHF. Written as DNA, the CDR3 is TGTGCCAGCAGAGGACAGTATTCACCCCTCCACTTT.

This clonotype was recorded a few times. The CDR3 here is CASSDPPPQETQYF. The CDR3 DNA sequence: TGTGCCAGCAGTGATCCCCCACCCCAGGAGACCCAGTACTTC. The chain combines TRBV25-1 with TRBJ2-5; D uncertain. From germline, CDR1 is MGHDK and CDR2 SYGVNS. V lost 3 bases and J lost 5, with 13 bases in between. This CDR3 has 14 amino acids.

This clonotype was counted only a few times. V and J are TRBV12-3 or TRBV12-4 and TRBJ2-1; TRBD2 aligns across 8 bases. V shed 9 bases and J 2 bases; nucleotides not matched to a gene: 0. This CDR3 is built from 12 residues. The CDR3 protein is CASSGAYNEQFF. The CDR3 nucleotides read TGTGCCAGTAGCGGGGCCTACAATGAGCAGTTCTTC.

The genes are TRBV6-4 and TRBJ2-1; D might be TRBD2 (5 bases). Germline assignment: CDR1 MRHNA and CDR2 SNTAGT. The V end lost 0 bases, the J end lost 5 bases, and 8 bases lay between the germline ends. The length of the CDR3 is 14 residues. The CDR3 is CASSDSEGHNEQFF. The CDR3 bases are TGTGCCAGCAGTGACTCCGAGGGCCACAATGAGCAGTTCTTC.

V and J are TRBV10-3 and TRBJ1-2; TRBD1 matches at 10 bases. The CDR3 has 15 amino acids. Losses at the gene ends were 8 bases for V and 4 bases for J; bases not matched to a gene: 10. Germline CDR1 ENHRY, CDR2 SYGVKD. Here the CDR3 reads CAIGGPGQGTYGYTF. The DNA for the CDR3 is TGTGCCATCGGGGGACCGGGACAGGGGACCTATGGCTACACCTTC.

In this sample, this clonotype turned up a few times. In DNA form, the CDR3 reads TGTGCCAGCAGTTCGTCACGGGACAGGGTTAATTCACCCCTCCACTTT. Translating gives CASSSSRDRVNSPLHF. The rearrangement links TRBV6-2 or TRBV6-3 to TRBJ1-6, with 9 nucleotides matching TRBD1. Germline CDR1 reads MNHEY; CDR2 reads SVGEGT. This CDR3 spans 16 amino acids. V was pared by 4 bases and J by 6 bases, with 7 bases of the junction left unmatched.

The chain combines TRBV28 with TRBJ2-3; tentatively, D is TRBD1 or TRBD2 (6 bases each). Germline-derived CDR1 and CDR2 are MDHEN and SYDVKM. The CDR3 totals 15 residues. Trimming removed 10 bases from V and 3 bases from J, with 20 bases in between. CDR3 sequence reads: CATLGGGRGTDTQYF. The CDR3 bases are TGTGCCACCCTCGGGGGCGGCCGTGGGACAGATACGCAGTATTTT.

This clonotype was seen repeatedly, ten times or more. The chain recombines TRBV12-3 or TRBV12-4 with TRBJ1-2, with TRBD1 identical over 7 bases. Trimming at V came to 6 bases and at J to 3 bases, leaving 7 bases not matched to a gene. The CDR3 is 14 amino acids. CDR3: CASSRTGGDYGYTF. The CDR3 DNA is TGTGCCAGCAGCCGGACAGGAGGAGACTATGGCTACACCTTC.

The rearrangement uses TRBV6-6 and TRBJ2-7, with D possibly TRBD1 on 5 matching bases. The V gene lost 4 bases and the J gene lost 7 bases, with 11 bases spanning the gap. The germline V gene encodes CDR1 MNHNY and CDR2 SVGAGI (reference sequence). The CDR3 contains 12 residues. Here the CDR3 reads CASSFTGFEQYF. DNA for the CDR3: TGTGCCAGCAGTTTTACAGGTTTTGAGCAGTACTTC.

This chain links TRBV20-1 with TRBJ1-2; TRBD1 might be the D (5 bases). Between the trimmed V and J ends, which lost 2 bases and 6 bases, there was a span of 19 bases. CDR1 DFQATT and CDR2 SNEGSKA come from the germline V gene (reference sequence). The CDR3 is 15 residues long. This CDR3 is CSARFERGTGNGYTF. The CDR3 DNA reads TGCAGTGCTAGATTCGAGCGGGGGACGGGGAATGGCTACACCTTC.

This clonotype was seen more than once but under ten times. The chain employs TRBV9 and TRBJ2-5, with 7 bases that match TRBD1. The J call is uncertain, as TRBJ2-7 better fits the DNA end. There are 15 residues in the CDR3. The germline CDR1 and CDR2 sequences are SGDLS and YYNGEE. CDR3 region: CASSTQGLSRGEQYF. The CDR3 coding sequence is TGTGCCAGCAGCACACAGGGGCTCTCCAGGGGCGAGCAGTACTTC.

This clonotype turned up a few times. The DNA for the CDR3 is TGTGCCAGCCGAAGACTCAGCGAGGTGGTAAAAGAGCAGTTCTTC. Protein sequence: CASRRLSEVVKEQFF. V and J are TRBV6-2 or TRBV6-3 and TRBJ2-1; no definite D call. Trimming shortened V by 8 bases and J by 10 bases, and 24 bases separated the two germline ends. Germline V gene lookup returns CDR1 MNHEY and CDR2 SVGEGT. The CDR3 length is 15 residues.

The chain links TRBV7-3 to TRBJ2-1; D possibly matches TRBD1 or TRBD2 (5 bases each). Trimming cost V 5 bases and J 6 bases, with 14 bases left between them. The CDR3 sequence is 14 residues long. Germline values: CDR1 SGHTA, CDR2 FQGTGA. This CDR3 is CASSLTARANEQFF. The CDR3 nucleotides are TGTGCCAGCAGCCTGACAGCGAGGGCCAATGAGCAGTTCTTC. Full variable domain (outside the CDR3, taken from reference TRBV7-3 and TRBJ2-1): GAGVSQTPSNKVTEKGKYVELRCDPISGHTALYWYRQSLGQGPEFLIYFQGTGAADDSGLPNDRFFAVRPEGSVSTLKIQRTERGDSAVYLCASSLTARANEQFFGPGTRLTVL.

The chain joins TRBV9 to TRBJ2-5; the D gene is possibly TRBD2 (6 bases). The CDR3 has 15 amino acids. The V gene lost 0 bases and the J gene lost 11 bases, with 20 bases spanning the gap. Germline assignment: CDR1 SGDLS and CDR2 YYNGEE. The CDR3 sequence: CASSVEGREQDEQYF. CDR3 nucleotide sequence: TGTGCCAGCAGCGTAGAGGGCCGGGAGCAGGATGAGCAGTACTTC.

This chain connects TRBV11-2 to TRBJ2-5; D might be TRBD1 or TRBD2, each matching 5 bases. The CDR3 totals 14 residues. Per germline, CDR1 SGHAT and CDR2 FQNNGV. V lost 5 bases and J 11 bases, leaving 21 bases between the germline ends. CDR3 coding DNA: TGTGCCAGCAGCCAAAACGGTGAGGGGCAAGAGCAGTACTTC. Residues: CASSQNGEGQEQYF. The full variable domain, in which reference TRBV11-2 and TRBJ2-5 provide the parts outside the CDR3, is EAGVAQSPRYKIIEKRQSVAFWCNPISGHATLYWYQQILGQGPKLLIQFQNNGVVDDSQLPKDRFSAERLKGVDSTLKIQPAKLEDSAVYLCASSQNGEGQEQYFGPGTRLLVL.